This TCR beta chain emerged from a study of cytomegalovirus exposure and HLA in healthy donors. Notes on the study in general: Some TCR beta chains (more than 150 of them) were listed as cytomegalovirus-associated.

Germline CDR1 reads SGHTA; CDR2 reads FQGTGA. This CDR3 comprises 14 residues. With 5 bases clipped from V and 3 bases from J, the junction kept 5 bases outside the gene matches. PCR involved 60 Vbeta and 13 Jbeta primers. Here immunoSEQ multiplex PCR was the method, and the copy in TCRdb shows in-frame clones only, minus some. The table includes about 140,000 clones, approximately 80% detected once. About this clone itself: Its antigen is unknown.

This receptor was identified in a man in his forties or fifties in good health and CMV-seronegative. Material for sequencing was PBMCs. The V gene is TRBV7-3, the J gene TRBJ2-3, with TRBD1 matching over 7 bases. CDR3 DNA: TGTGCCAGCAGCCGAGGACAGGTAACAGATACGCAGTATTTT. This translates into CASSRGQVTDTQYF.